Each of the 19 T cell receptor beta chains below was sequenced from the same sample in a study of shared clonotypes between healthy human individuals (dated by TCRdb to the early 2020s). The library was produced with the immunoSEQ multiplex PCR assay. TCRdb took this table from immuneACCESS and kept in-frame rearrangements with V and J called. Such tables lack part of the clones; where checked against another copy, unresolved V genes explain under half of the gap, and the rest is unexplained. This sample has around 700,000 clones in its table, and about three quarters of those were observed once. The leading ten clones occupy 1.5% to 2% of the sample. The sample consisted of memory CD4+ T cells sorted from blood. The sample's cell subset or site label is to be understood as: CD45RA-negative fraction. These receptors all come from a woman aged 25 to 39 in good health.

This clone was counted a single time. This probably arose from a read error, given a far larger clone one base away. The sample contains more than one DNA sequence encoding this CDR3. This sequence joins TRBV28 and TRBJ1-4; D is ambiguous. Germline V gene sequence: CDR1 MDHEN, CDR2 SYDVKM. CDR3 length: 13 amino acids. V was shortened by 6 bases and J by 0 bases, with 5 bases between the two germline ends. The CDR3 loop is CASSRTTNEKLFF. CDR3 nucleotides: TGTGCCAGCAGCCGAACAACTAATGAAAAACTGTTTTTT.

The chain employs TRBV7-6 and TRBJ2-7, with no clear D. Per germline, CDR1 SGHVS and CDR2 FNYEAQ. The CDR3 loop spans 14 amino acids. Trimming removed 1 base from V and 1 base from J, with 8 bases in between. CDR3 region: CASSLVENSYEQYF. The CDR3 region has the DNA TGTGCCAGCAGCTTAGTCGAGAATTCCTACGAGCAGTACTTC. The variable domain in full, completed from reference TRBV7-6 and TRBJ2-7, reads GAGVSQSPRYKVTKRGQDVALRCDPISGHVSLYWYRQALGQGPEFLTYFNYEAQQDKSGLPNDRFSAERPEGSISTLTIQRTEQRDSAMYRCASSLVENSYEQYFGPGTRLTVT.

This sequence joins TRBV5-1 and TRBJ1-2; D possibly corresponds to TRBD1 (5 bases). Trimming removed 4 bases from V and 13 bases from J, with 20 bases in between. The CDR3 spans 13 residues. CDR1 SGHRS and CDR2 YFSETQ come from the germline V gene. For the CDR3, the DNA is TGCGCCAGCAGCCCCACCGACGGGGCGTATCTCACCTTC. Protein sequence: CASSPTDGAYLTF.

Details on this clone: Other nucleotide sequences from this sample produce the same CDR3. The rearrangement joins TRBV29-1 to TRBJ1-2, with 10 bases lining up with TRBD1. The J segment lost 2 bases and the V segment lost 7 bases, leaving 4 bases of the junction unmatched. The CDR3 covers 13 residues. The V gene's germline CDR1 is SQVTM and CDR2 ANQGSEA. CDR3: CSARTGGNYGYTF. CDR3 bases: TGCAGCGCCCGGACAGGGGGAAACTATGGCTACACCTTC.

This sequence joins TRBV27 and TRBJ2-2; no definite D call. The length of the CDR3 is 16 residues. Germline values: CDR1 MNHEY, CDR2 SMNVEV (reference sequence). Trimming shortened V by 7 bases and J by 3 bases, and 18 bases separated the two germline ends. CDR3 sequence reads: CASNSGLTWDTGELFF. The CDR3, as DNA: TGTGCCAGCAATTCCGGCCTTACGTGGGACACCGGGGAGCTGTTTTTT.

A note on this clone: The likely explanation is a read error, given a far larger clone one base away. The V and J genes are TRBV5-1 and TRBJ2-7; TRBD1 matches at 9 bases. Germline V gene sequence: CDR1 SGHRS, CDR2 YFSETQ. The V gene end was trimmed by 0 bases and the J gene end by 3 bases; junction bases not matched to a gene: 4. The CDR3 runs 15 residues. The CDR3: CASSLGDRDIYEQYF. In DNA, the CDR3 is TGCGCCAGCAGCTTGGGGGACAGGGACATCTACGAGCAGTACTTC. The full variable domain, its missing parts supplied by reference TRBV5-1 and TRBJ2-7, is KAGVTQTPRYLIKTRGQQVTLSCSPISGHRSVSWYQQTPGQGLQFLFEYFSETQRNKGNFPGRFSGRQFSNSRSEMNVSTLELGDSALYLCASSLGDRDIYEQYFGPGTRLTVT.

The J gene is TRBJ2-2, the V gene TRBV28, with unresolved D. V was pared by 2 bases and J by 2 bases, with 12 bases between. Germline V gene data show CDR1 as MDHEN and CDR2 as SYDVKM. This CDR3 has 16 amino acids. CDR3 DNA sequence: TGTGCCAGCAGTTTACATCCCAGAGAAAACACCGGGGAGCTGTTTTTT. Residues: CASSLHPRENTGELFF.

The rearrangement links TRBV28 to TRBJ2-7; 10 nucleotides agree with TRBD2. This CDR3 has 15 residues. The germline V gene encodes CDR1 MDHEN and CDR2 SYDVKM. V lost 4 bases, J lost 9 bases, and 12 bases stayed unmatched. CDR3 DNA sequence: TGTGCCAGCAGTTCTGCGACTAGCGGGCCGACCTGGCAGTACTTC. It codes for CASSSATSGPTWQYF.

In this sample, this clone turned up many times. V is TRBV29-1 and J is TRBJ2-3, with D unclear. Trimming left V 7 bases short and J 0 bases short, with 8 bases between. This CDR3 has 12 amino acids. The germline V gene has CDR1 SQVTM and CDR2 ANQGSEA. CDR3 nucleotide sequence: TGCAGCGCGGACCCTAGCACAGATACGCAGTATTTT. Encoded protein: CSADPSTDTQYF.

V gene TRBV9 combines with J gene TRBJ1-3; D not certain. The CDR3 covers 14 residues. The V gene lost 0 bases and the J gene lost 0 bases, with 4 bases spanning the gap. Germline assignment: CDR1 SGDLS and CDR2 YYNGEE. Here the CDR3 reads CASSVGISGNTIYF. The CDR3 DNA follows: TGTGCCAGCAGCGTAGGAATCTCTGGAAACACCATATATTTT.

The V call is TRBV5-1, the J call TRBJ2-1; D may be TRBD2 (6 bases). This CDR3 spans 13 amino acids. Germline V gene lookup returns CDR1 SGHRS and CDR2 YFSETQ. Deletions cut 2 bases from V and 6 bases from J, with 9 bases between. CDR3: CASSLWGLNEQFF. The CDR3 nucleotides read TGCGCCAGCAGCTTATGGGGACTCAATGAGCAGTTCTTC. Drawing the rest from reference TRBV5-1 and TRBJ2-1, the complete variable domain is KAGVTQTPRYLIKTRGQQVTLSCSPISGHRSVSWYQQTPGQGLQFLFEYFSETQRNKGNFPGRFSGRQFSNSRSEMNVSTLELGDSALYLCASSLWGLNEQFFGPGTRLTVL.

V usage is TRBV18 and J usage is TRBJ2-7; D not certain. Germline-derived CDR1 and CDR2 are KGHSH and LQKENI. The CDR3 totals 11 residues. V lost 6 bases and J 4 bases, leaving 7 bases between the germline ends. Here the CDR3 DNA reads TGTGCCAGCTCTCAAGGATACGAGCAGTACTTC. Residues: CASSQGYEQYF.

CDR3 loop: CASSSLAVLRGRSNEQFF. The CDR3 DNA reads as TGTGCCAGCAGCTCACTCGCGGTGTTGCGCGGGAGGAGTAATGAGCAGTTCTTC. The V gene is TRBV5-4, the J gene TRBJ2-1, with 8 bases that match TRBD2. Unmatched junction bases numbered 18, after V lost 3 bases and J lost 7 bases. The CDR3 spans 18 residues. From germline, CDR1 is SGHNT and CDR2 YYREEE (reference sequence).

This rearrangement joins TRBV2 to TRBJ2-5; 14 nucleotides line up with TRBD2. Germline V gives CDR1 SNHLY, CDR2 FYNNEI. The ends lost 7 bases at V and 9 bases at J; junction bases unmatched: 10. This CDR3 contains 15 residues. The CDR3 sequence is CASKTSGGGSIAQYF. DNA for the CDR3: TGTGCCAGCAAGACTAGCGGGGGGGGTTCGATCGCCCAGTACTTC. The full variable domain, with the rest looked up from reference TRBV2 and TRBJ2-5, is EPEVTQTPSHQVTQMGQEVILRCVPISNHLYFYWYRQILGQKVEFLVSFYNNEISEKSEIFDDQFSVERPDGSNFTLKIRSTKLEDSAMYFCASKTSGGGSIAQYFGPGTRLLVL.

V and J are TRBV25-1 and TRBJ1-2; tentatively, D is TRBD1 (5 bases). The CDR3 is made up of 13 amino acids. V was clipped by 4 bases and J by 6 bases, with 12 bases between them. Germline values: CDR1 MGHDK, CDR2 SYGVNS. CDR3: CASSGGARNGYTF. The CDR3 bases are TGTGCCAGCAGTGGAGGGGCGCGGAATGGCTACACCTTC.

The chain recombines TRBV28 with TRBJ2-7, with 8 bases that match TRBD1. With V trimmed by 5 bases and J by 3 bases, 12 bases remained unmatched. This CDR3 comprises 16 residues. Germline values: CDR1 MDHEN, CDR2 SYDVKM. In DNA, the CDR3 is TGTGCCAGCAGTCAATTATACCCCGGACAGGGCTACGAGCAGTACTTC. Its translation is CASSQLYPGQGYEQYF.

On this clone itself: The same CDR3 also results from other DNA sequences found in this sample. V and J are TRBV5-1 and TRBJ1-3; 8 positions match TRBD1. Germline V gene data show CDR1 as SGHRS and CDR2 as YFSETQ. CDR3 length equals 14 residues. V shed 2 bases and J 4 bases; nucleotides not matched to a gene: 2. In DNA, the CDR3 is TGCGCCAGCAGCTTAGGGACAGGAGGAAACACCATATATTTT. Protein: CASSLGTGGNTIYF.

The gene calls are TRBV15 and TRBJ2-1, with TRBD2 matching 8 bases. The trim removed 1 base at V and 7 bases at J, leaving 9 bases unmatched. Looked up from germline, CDR1 is LNHNV and CDR2 is YYDKDF (reference sequence). The CDR3 has 16 residues. The CDR3 spells CATSRAPTSGQNEQFF. The CDR3 region has the DNA TGTGCCACCAGCAGAGCACCCACTAGCGGACAAAATGAGCAGTTCTTC.

The rearrangement joins TRBV27 to TRBJ1-1; the match to TRBD1 covers 9 bases. There are 15 residues in the CDR3. Per germline, CDR1 MNHEY and CDR2 SMNVEV (reference sequence). The trim removed 5 bases at V and 4 bases at J, leaving 8 bases unmatched. CDR3 in DNA: TGTGCCAGCAGTCCCAGGGGACAGGGAGCCACTGAAGCTTTCTTT. It codes for CASSPRGQGATEAFF.